A selection of T cell receptor beta chains follows, all from one sample in a study of siplizumab effects on memory and regulatory T cells. Libraries were prepared by immunoSEQ multiplex PCR; TCRdb keeps only in-frame clonotypes and omits some of them. The repertoire has about 100,000 clones, 75% to 95% of them found once; the top ten carry around 2.7%. Material: CD4+ T cells sorted from blood. The source of these receptors is a human donor in good health. Some clones in this sample may be carry-over from other donors' samples. CDR3s include the opening cysteine and the closing phenylalanine or tryptophan.

>TRBJ2-3|15|TRBV18
CASSTRLADTDTQYF
>TRBJ1-2|14|TRBV15
CATSPRQERGGYTF
>TRBJ2-2|12|TRBV12-5
CASQQNTGELFF
>TRBJ2-7|17|TRBV5-6
CASSFDQLAGVSYEQYF
>TRBJ2-3|15|TRBV6-1
CASSEAPTSADTQYF
>TRBJ2-7|14|TRBV7-2
CASSLTTGTGEQYF
>TRBJ2-7|15|TRBV5-4
CASSSPDGSFDEQYF
>TRBJ2-5|14|TRBV15
CATSAGLAGETQYF
>TRBJ2-7|13|TRBV2
CASSEARGYEQYF
>TRBJ1-5|14|TRBV27
CASTPLGRNQPQHF
>TRBJ1-5|15|TRBV6-6
CASSYSRYSNQPQHF
>TRBJ1-5|14|TRBV18
CASSPSGGNQPQHF
>TRBJ2-6|17|TRBV7-3
CASSLFPGTSGANVLTF
>TRBJ2-5|15|TRBV6-1
CASSESGRGRETQYF
>TRBJ2-1|16|TRBV19
CASKGTSGNRRNEQFF
>TRBJ2-2|15|TRBV6-6
CASSYSPSHTGELFF
>TRBJ2-1|15|TRBV5-6
CASSLIGQGEGEQFF
>TRBJ2-6|19|TRBV7-3
CASSPLTSGRGSGANVLTF
>TRBJ2-7|16|TRBV28
CASSSWGGGSTYEQYF
>TRBJ2-1|15|TRBV6-1
CASSETSGRFDEQFF
>TRBJ1-5|13|TRBV27
CASSYQNNQPQHF
>TRBJ2-7|13|TRBV6-5
CASNTPGSYEQYF
>TRBJ1-3|14|TRBV7-9
CASSRGGAGNTIYF
>TRBJ2-7|14|TRBV18
CASSHTSAGYEQYF
>TRBJ2-5|16|TRBV7-2
CASSLSSGSPQETQYF
>TRBJ2-3|15|TRBV18
CASSPGLLSTDTQYF
>TRBJ1-2|15|TRBV15
CATKLGQGDFYGYTF
>TRBJ2-2|17|TRBV11-1
CASSLGRGAEYTGELFF
>TRBJ1-1|13|TRBV2
CASRGQGGTEAFF
>TRBJ2-2|14|TRBV10-2
CASRLAKNTGELFF
>TRBJ2-7|13|TRBV27
CAIIGTDTYEQYF
>TRBJ2-7|15|TRBV10-2
CASSLLGTSNPRWNF
>TRBJ1-2|14|TRBV7-6
CASTSPGWNYGYTF
>TRBJ2-7|11|TRBV20-1
CSALQAYEQYF
>TRBJ2-1|15|TRBV7-6
CASSLVGTGDNEQFF
>TRBJ2-3|16|TRBV5-4
CASSHRGGGPTDTQYF
>TRBJ2-3|14|TRBV14
CASSLGTSGDTQYF
>TRBJ2-3|12|TRBV19
CASSGTTDTQYF
>TRBJ2-3|11|TRBV7-8
CASSSVGTQYF
>TRBJ1-5|14|TRBV29-1
CSVALSNSNQPQHF
>TRBJ1-2|16|TRBV27
CASSRNVWGRNYGYTF
>TRBJ2-1|16|TRBV19
CASGGSGSPSYNEQFF
>TRBJ2-7|13|TRBV11-3
CASSLSGYNEQYF
>TRBJ1-2|15|TRBV10-3
CAISETGRLLRGYTF
>TRBJ2-7|15|TRBV4-1
CASSQQGQGSREQYF
>TRBJ2-3|13|TRBV18
CASSPPSGYTQYF
>TRBJ2-1|14|TRBV19
CASSIDHKGGEQFF
>TRBJ1-1|15|TRBV28
CASSRGGGMNTEAFF
>TRBJ2-2|15|TRBV9
CASNDGGYNTGELFF
>TRBJ1-3|15|TRBV7-9
CASSLAGGSGNTIYF
>TRBJ1-3|14|TRBV18
CASSPMASGNTIYF
>TRBJ2-1|13|TRBV27
CASSLRLGNEQFF
>TRBJ2-7|16|TRBV27
CASSLRPPDSPYEQYF
>TRBJ1-4|11|TRBV20-1
CSASVGTRRFF
>TRBJ2-7|14|TRBV7-7
CASSPDRLGHEQYF
>TRBJ2-1|13|TRBV6-1
CASSRKQGNEQFF
>TRBJ2-6|17|TRBV5-4
CASSSGSARSGANVLTF
>TRBJ2-2|15|TRBV7-3
CASSPGSSNTGELFF
>TRBJ2-1|16|TRBV5-1
CASSWGTSGPTDEQFF
>TRBJ2-3|15|TRBV7-3
CASSSVVGIADTQYF